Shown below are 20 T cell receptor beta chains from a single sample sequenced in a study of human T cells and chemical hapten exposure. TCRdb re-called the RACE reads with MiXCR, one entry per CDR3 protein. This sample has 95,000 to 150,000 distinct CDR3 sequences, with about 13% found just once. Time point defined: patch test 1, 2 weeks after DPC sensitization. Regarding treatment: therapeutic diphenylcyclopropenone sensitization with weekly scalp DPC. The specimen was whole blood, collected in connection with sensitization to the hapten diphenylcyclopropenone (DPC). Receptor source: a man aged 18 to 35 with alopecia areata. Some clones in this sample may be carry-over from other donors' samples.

CDR3 DNA sequence: TGTGCCAGCAGCCAGGGGAGAGGGAACTATGGCTACACCTTC. Protein sequence: CASSQGRGNYGYTF. The V call is TRBV6-2 or TRBV6-3, the J call TRBJ1-2, with a possible D match to TRBD1 (6 bases). Germline CDR1 reads MNHEY; CDR2 reads SVGEGT. There are 14 residues in the CDR3. V shed 6 bases and J shed 2 bases, with 13 bases lying between them.

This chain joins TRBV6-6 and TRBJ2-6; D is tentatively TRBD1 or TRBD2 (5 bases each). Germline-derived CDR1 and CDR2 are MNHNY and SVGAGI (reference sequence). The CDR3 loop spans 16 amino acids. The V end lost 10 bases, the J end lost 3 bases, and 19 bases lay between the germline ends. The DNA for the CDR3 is TGTGCCACAACTGGGGGACGTACTCGTGGGGCCAACGTCCTGACTTTC. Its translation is CATTGGRTRGANVLTF.

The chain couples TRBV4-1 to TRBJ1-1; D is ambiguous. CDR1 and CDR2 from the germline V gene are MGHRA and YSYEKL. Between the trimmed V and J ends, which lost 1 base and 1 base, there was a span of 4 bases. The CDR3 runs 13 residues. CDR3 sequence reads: CASSQVENTEAFF. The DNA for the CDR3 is TGCGCCAGCAGCCAAGTAGAGAACACTGAAGCTTTCTTT.

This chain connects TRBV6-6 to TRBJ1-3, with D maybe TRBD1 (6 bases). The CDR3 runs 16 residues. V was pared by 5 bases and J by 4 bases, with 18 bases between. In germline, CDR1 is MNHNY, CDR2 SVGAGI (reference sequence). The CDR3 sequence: CASSHGTSRPGNTIYF. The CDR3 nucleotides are TGTGCCAGCAGTCACGGGACATCAAGGCCCGGAAACACCATATATTTT.

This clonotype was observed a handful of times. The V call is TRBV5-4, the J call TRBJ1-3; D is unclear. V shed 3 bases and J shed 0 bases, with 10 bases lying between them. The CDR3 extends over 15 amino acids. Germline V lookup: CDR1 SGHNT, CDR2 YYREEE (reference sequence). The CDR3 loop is CASSSDGSSGNTIYF. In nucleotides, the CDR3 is TGTGCCAGCAGCTCCGACGGGAGCTCTGGAAACACCATATATTTT.

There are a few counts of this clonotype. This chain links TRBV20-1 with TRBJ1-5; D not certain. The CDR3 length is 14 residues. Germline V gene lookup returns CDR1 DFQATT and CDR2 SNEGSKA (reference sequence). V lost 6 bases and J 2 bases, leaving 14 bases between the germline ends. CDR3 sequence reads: CSARVHKGNQPQHF. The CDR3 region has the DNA TGCAGTGCGAGGGTTCATAAGGGCAATCAGCCCCAGCATTTT.

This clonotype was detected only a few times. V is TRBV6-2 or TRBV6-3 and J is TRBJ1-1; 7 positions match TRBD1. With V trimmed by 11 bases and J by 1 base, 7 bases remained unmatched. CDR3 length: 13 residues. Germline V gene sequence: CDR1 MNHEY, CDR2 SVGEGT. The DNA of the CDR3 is TGTGCCGAACGTGAGGGGGCGAACACTGAAGCTTTCTTT. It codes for CAEREGANTEAFF.

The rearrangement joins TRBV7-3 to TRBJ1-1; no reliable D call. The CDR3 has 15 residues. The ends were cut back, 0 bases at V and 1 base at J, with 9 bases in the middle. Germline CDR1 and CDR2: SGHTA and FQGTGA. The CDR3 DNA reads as TGTGCCAGCAGCTTAACCGCCGCATCGAACACTGAAGCTTTCTTT. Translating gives CASSLTAASNTEAFF. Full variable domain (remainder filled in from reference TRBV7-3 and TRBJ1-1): GAGVSQTPSNKVTEKGKYVELRCDPISGHTALYWYRQSLGQGPEFLIYFQGTGAADDSGLPNDRFFAVRPEGSVSTLKIQRTERGDSAVYLCASSLTAASNTEAFFGQGTRLTVV.

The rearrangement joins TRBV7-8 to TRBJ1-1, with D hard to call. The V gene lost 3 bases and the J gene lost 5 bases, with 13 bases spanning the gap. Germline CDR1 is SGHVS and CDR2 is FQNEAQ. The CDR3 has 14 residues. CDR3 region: CASSFGVEPTEAFF. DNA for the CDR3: TGTGCCAGCAGCTTCGGGGTGGAGCCGACTGAAGCTTTCTTT.

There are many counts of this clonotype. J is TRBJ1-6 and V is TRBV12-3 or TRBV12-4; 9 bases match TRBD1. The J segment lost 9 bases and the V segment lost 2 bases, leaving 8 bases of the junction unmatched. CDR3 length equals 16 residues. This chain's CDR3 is CASSLFLWDRASPLHF. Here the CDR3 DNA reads TGTGCCAGCAGTTTATTTCTCTGGGACAGGGCTTCACCCCTCCACTTT.

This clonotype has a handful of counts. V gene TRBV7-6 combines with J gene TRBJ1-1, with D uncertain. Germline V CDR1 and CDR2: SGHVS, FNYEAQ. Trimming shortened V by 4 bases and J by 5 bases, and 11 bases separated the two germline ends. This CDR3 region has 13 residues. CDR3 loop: CASSSAVGTEAFF. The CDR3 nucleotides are TGTGCCAGCAGCTCCGCAGTGGGAACTGAAGCTTTCTTT.

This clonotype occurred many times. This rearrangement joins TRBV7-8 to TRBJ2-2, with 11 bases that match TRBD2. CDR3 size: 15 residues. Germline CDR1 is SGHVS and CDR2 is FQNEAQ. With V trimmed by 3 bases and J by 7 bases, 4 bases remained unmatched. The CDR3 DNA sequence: TGTGCCAGCAGCTTTAGCGGGGGGGCCGACGGGGAGCTGTTTTTT. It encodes CASSFSGGADGELFF.

The CDR3 sequence is CASSRQGMNTEAFF. CDR3 nucleotides: TGTGCCAGCAGTAGACAGGGAATGAACACTGAAGCTTTCTTT. The chain links TRBV4-2 to TRBJ1-1, with 7 positions matching TRBD1. The V gene end was trimmed by 6 bases and the J gene end by 0 bases; junction bases not matched to a gene: 4. The germline V gene has CDR1 LGHNA and CDR2 YNFKEQ. The CDR3 is 14 amino acids.

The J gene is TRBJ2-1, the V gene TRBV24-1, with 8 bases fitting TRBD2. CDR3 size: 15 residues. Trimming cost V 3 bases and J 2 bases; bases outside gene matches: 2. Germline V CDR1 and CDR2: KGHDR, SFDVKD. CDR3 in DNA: TGTGCCACCAGTGATCGAGCGGGGGCCTACAATGAGCAGTTCTTC. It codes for CATSDRAGAYNEQFF.

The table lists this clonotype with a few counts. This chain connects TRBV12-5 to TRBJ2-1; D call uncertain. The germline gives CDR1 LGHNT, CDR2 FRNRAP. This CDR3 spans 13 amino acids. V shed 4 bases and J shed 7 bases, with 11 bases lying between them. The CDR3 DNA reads TGTGCTAGTGGTTCCTCCCATCCGAATGAGCAGTTCTTC. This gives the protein CASGSSHPNEQFF.

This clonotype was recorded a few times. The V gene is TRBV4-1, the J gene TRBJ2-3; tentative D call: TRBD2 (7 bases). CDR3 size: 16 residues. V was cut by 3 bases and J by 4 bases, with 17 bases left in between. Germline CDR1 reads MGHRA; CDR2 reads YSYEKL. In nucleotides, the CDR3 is TGCGCCAGCAGCCACCCTGGCCCGGGGGGCCCAGATACGCAGTATTTT. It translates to CASSHPGPGGPDTQYF.

DNA for the CDR3: TGTGCCAGCAGCTTAGGAGGGACAGGGGGCGTCTATGGCTACACCTTC. Protein product: CASSLGGTGGVYGYTF. The chain recombines TRBV11-2 with TRBJ1-2, with 12 bases aligning to TRBD1. The CDR3 is 16 amino acids. Germline V CDR1 and CDR2: SGHAT, FQNNGV. V shed 1 base, J shed 4 bases, and the junction held 4 bases outside the gene matches.

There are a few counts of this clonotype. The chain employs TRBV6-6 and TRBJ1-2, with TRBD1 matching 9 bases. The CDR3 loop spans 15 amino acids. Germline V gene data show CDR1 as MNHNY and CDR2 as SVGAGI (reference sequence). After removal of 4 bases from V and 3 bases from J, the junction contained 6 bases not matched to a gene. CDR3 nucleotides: TGTGCCAGCAGTTCACCGGGACAGGGAGACTATGGCTACACCTTC. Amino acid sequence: CASSSPGQGDYGYTF.

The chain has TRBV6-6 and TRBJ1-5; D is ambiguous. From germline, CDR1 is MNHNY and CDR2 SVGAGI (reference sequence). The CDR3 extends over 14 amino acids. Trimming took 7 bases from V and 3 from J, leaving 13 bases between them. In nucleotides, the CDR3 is TGTGCCAGCAAGGGAACGGAAACCAATCAGCCCCAGCATTTT. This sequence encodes CASKGTETNQPQHF.

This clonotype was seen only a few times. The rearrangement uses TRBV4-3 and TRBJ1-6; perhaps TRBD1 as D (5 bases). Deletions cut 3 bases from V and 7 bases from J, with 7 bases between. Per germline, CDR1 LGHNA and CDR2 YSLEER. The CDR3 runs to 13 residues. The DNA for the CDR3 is TGCGCCAGCAGCCATCGGGGGAATTCACCCCTCCACTTT. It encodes CASSHRGNSPLHF.